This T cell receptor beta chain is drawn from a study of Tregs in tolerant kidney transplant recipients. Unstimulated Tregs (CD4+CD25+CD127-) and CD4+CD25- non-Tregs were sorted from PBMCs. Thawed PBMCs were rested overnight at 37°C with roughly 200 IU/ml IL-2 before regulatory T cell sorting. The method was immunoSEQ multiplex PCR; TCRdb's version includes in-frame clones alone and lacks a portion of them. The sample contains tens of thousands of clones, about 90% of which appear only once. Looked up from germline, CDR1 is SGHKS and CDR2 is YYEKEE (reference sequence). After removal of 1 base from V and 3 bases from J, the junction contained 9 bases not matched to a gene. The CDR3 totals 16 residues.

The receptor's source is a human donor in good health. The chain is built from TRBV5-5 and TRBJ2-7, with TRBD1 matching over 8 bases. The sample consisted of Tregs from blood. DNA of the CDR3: TGTGCCAGCAGCTTGTCGGCCAGGGGGCTTTTCTACGAGCAGTACTTC. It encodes CASSLSARGLFYEQYF.